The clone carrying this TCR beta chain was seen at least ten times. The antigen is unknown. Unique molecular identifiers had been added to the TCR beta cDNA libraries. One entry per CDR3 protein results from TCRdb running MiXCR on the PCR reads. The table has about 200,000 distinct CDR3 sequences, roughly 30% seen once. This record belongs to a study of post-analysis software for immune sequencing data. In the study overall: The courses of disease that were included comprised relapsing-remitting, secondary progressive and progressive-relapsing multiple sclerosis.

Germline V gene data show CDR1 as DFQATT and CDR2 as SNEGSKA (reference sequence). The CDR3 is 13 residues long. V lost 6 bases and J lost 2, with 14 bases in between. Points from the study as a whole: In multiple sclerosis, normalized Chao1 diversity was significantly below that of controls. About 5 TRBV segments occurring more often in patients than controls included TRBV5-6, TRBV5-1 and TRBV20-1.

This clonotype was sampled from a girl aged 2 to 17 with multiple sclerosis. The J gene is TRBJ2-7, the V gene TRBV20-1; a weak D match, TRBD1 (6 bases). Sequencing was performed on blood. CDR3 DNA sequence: TGCAGTGCCGGAAGCAGGGGACCCTACGAGCAGTACTTC. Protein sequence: CSAGSRGPYEQYF.